Sequencing of this TCR beta chain was carried out in a study of T cell clones after liver transplantation. Profiling relied on immunoSEQ multiplex PCR, and the TCRdb table lists in-frame clones only, not all of them. The sample has 95,000 to 110,000 clones; 84% are singletons. There are 11 residues in the CDR3. Trimming removed 4 bases from V and 11 bases from J, with 11 bases in between. Germline values: CDR1 MDHEN, CDR2 SYDVKM. V gene TRBV28 combines with J gene TRBJ1-1; D not certain. The specimen was CD4+ T cells from blood, collected roughly 50 months after liver transplant. The TCR comes from a human patient who received a liver transplant. These T cells may partly come from the graft donor. The CDR3 sequence is CASSSTLSAFF. The CDR3 region has the DNA TGTGCCAGCAGTTCCACCCTATCTGCTTTCTTT.